This TCR beta chain was obtained from a study of blood T cell repertoires in COVID-19. Study context: Researchers got acute and convalescent COVID-19 samples from the United States, Italy and Spain.

The CDR3 has 14 residues. Germline V lookup: CDR1 LGHNA, CDR2 YNFKEQ. Deletions cut 1 base from V and 1 base from J, with 8 bases between. In the original workflow: Researchers report that nucleated cell counts were estimated from reference gene primer amplification. TCRdb's table, derived via immunoSEQ multiplex PCR, lists solely in-frame clones and lacks some. V and J calls and clone size are those listed in that table; D and trimming were worked out from the DNA. The sample yields about 90,000 clones, 70% to 90% seen once. The TCR sequence derives from a human donor in a cohort sampled during active COVID-19. The source material was peripheral blood. The V and J genes are TRBV4-2 and TRBJ2-7; D might be TRBD2 (5 bases). The CDR3 region has the DNA TGTGCCAGCAGCCAAGGCGGGCTATCCTACGAGCAGTACTTC. The encoded protein is CASSQGGLSYEQYF.